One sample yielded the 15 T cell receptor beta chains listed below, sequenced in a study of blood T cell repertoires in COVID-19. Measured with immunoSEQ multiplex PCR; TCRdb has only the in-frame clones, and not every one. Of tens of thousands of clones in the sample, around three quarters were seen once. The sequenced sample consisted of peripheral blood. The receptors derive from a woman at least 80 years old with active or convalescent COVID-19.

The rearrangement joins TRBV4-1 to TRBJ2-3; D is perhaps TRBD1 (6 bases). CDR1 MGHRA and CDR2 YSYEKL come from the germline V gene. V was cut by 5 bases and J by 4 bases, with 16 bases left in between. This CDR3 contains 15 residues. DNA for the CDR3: TGCGCCAGCAGCAGGCGACAGGACCGTCCAGATACGCAGTATTTT. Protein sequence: CASSRRQDRPDTQYF.

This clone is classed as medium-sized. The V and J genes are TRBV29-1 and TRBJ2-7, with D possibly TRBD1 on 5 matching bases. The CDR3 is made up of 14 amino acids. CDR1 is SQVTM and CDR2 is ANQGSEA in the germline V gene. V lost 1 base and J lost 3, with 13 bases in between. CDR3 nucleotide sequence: TGCAGCGTTGAAGCCGCAGGGAAAGGCTACGAGCAGTACTTC. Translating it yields CSVEAAGKGYEQYF.

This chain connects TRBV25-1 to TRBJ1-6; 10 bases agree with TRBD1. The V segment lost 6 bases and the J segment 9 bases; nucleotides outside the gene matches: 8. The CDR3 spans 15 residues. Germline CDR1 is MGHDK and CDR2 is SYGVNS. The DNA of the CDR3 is TGTGCCAGCAGCGGGGACAGGGGAGTCTTTTCACCCCTCCACTTT. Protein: CASSGDRGVFSPLHF.

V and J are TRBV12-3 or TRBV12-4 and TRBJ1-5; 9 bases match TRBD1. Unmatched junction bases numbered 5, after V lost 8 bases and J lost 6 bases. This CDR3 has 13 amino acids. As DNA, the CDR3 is TGTGCCAGCCGGACAGGGGAAGGTCAGCCCCAGCATTTT. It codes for CASRTGEGQPQHF.

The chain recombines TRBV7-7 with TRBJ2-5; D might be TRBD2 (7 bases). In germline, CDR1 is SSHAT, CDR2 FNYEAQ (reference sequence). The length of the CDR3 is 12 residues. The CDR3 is CATRGAGETQYF. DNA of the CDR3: TGTGCTACTCGGGGGGCAGGGGAGACCCAGTACTTC. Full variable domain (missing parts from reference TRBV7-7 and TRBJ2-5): GAGVSQSPRYKVTKRGQDVTLRCDPISSHATLYWYQQALGQGPEFLTYFNYEAQPDKSGLPSDRFSAERPEGSISTLTIQRTEQRDSAMYRCATRGAGETQYFGPGTRLLVL.

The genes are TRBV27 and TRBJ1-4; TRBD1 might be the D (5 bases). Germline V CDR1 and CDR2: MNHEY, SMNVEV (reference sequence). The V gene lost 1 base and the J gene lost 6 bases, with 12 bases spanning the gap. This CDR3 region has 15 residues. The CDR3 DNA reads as TGTGCCAGCAGTTTATATGCCAGGGTGGATGAAAAACTGTTTTTT. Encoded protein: CASSLYARVDEKLFF. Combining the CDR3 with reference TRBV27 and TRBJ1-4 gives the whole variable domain EAQVTQNPRYLITVTGKKLTVTCSQNMNHEYMSWYRQDPGLGLRQIYYSMNVEVTDKGDVPEGYKVSRKEKRNFPLILESPSPNQTSLYFCASSLYARVDEKLFFGSGTQLSVL.

The CDR3 coding sequence is TGTGCCAGCAGACCAGGGGGCTTTCAGCCCCAGCATTTT. Amino acids: CASRPGGFQPQHF. The rearrangement joins TRBV6-5 to TRBJ1-5; 8 nucleotides line up with TRBD1. Losses at the gene ends were 6 bases for V and 6 bases for J; bases not matched to a gene: 4. The CDR3 covers 13 residues. Per germline, CDR1 MNHEY and CDR2 SVGAGI.

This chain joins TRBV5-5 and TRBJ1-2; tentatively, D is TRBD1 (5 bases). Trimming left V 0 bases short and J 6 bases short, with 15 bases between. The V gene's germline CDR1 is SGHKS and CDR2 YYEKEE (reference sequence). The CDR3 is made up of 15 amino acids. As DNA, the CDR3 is TGTGCCAGCAGCTTGGTTCCCCGGGGGTTAGATGGCTACACCTTC. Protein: CASSLVPRGLDGYTF.

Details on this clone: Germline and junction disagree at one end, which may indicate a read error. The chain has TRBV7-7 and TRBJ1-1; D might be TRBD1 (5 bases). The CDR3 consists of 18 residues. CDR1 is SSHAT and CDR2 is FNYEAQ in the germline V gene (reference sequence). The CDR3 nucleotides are TGTGCTAGCAGCTTTCATCTAGTGCAGGAGGGGCTAAACACTGAAGCTTTCTTT. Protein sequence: CASSFHLVQEGLNTEAFF.

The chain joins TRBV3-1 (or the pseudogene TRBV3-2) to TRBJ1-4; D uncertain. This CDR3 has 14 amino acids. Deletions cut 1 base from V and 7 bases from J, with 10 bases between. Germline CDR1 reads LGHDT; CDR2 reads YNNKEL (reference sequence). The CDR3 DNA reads TGTGCCAGCAGCCAAGGCGGGGAGGGTGAAAAACTGTTTTTT. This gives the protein CASSQGGEGEKLFF.

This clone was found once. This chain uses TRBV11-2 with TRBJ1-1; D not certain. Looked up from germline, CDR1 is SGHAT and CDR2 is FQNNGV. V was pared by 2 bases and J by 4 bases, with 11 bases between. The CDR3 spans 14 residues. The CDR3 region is CASSLFRSATEAFF. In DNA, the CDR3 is TGTGCCAGCAGCTTATTCAGGTCGGCCACTGAAGCTTTCTTT.

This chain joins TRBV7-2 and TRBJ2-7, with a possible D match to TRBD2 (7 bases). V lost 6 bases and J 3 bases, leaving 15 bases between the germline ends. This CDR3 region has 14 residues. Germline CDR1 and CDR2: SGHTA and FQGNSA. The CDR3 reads CASRLEGGNYEQYF. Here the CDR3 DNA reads TGTGCCAGCAGACTAGAGGGGGGGAACTACGAGCAGTACTTC.

The CDR3, as DNA: TGTGCCAGCTGTCCTAGCGGGGGACCGAGCACCGGGGAGCTGTTTTTT. It specifies CASCPSGGPSTGELFF. The J gene is TRBJ2-2, the V gene TRBV7-2; 10 nucleotides align to TRBD2. V lost 8 bases and J lost 4; bases outside the gene matches: 10. The CDR3 loop spans 16 amino acids. Germline V lookup: CDR1 SGHTA, CDR2 FQGNSA.

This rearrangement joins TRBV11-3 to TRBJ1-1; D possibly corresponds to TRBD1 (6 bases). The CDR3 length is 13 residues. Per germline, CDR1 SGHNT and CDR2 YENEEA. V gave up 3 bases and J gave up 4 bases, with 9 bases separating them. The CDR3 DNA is TGTGCCAGCAGCTTGGGACAAGGCACTGAAGCTTTCTTT. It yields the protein CASSLGQGTEAFF. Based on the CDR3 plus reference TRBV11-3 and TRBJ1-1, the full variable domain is EAGVVQSPRYKIIEKKQPVAFWCNPISGHNTLYWYLQNLGQGPELLIRYENEEAVDDSQLPKDRFSAERLKGVDSTLKIQPAELGDSAVYLCASSLGQGTEAFFGQGTRLTVV.

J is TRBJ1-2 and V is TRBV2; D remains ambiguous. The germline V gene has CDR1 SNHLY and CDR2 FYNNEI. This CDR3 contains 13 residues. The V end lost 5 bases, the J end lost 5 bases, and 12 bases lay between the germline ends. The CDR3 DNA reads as TGTGCCAGCAGTCTTACACAATCTTATGGCTACACCTTC. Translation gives CASSLTQSYGYTF.